The entry that follows covers one TCR beta chain sequence. CDR1 is SEHNR and CDR2 is FQNEAQ in the germline V gene (reference sequence). V was clipped by 5 bases and J by 7 bases, with 11 bases between them. CDR3 size: 12 residues. The data derive from a study of blood T cell repertoires in COVID-19. Original processing methods: Estimation of nucleated cell counts relied on the amplification of reference gene primers. Clones were read by immunoSEQ multiplex PCR, and TCRdb kept only the in-frame ones, dropping some. D and trimming come from the DNA, and the V and J calls and clone size come from that table. The sample lists approximately 120,000 clones, more than 70% occurring once.

This receptor was identified in a human donor in a cohort sampled during active COVID-19. Sequenced input: peripheral blood. The V and J genes are TRBV7-9 and TRBJ1-1; a weak D match, TRBD1 (5 bases). The CDR3, as DNA: TGTGCCAGCAGCAGCCGACAGTTTGAAGCTTTCTTT. Translated, it gives CASSSRQFEAFF.